This T cell receptor beta chain appears in the sequencing data of a study of blood T cell repertoires in COVID-19. Study as a whole: Samples came from the United States, Italy and Spain, spanning acute and convalescent COVID-19. The analysed material was cDNA or gDNA that came from T cells, B-cell-depleted T cells, or PBMCs.

The V gene's germline CDR1 is LGHDT and CDR2 YNNKEL (reference sequence). V was trimmed by 0 bases and J by 5 bases, leaving 8 bases between them. The CDR3 loop spans 14 amino acids. This clone was found once. As processed by the authors: From reference gene primer amplification, estimates of nucleated cell counts were derived. Clones were sequenced by immunoSEQ multiplex PCR, and TCRdb holds only the in-frame ones, with some missing. The V and J calls and clone size are taken from that table; D and trimming were inferred from the DNA. The repertoire holds 65,000 to 90,000 clones, 70% to 80% seen once, with more than 20% in the top ten.

The sample taken for sequencing was peripheral blood. This receptor was identified in a man aged 60 to 75 with active or convalescent COVID-19. The gene calls are TRBV3-1 (or the pseudogene TRBV3-2) and TRBJ2-1, with a tentative D call TRBD1 (5 bases). The CDR3 region has the DNA TGTGCCAGCAGCCAAGAAGGCAGGGACAATGAGCAGTTCTTC. Amino acids: CASSQEGRDNEQFF.